These T cell receptor beta chains were read from a single sample in a study of T cells in Graves' hyperthyroidism and ophthalmopathy. One entry per CDR3 protein, called by TCRdb with MiXCR from the multiplex PCR reads. The sample records 500,000 or so distinct CDR3 sequences, about 16% being singletons. Sequenced: blood. The receptors originated from a woman aged 30 to 39 with Graves' ophthalmopathy. Both conserved end residues are part of each CDR3. Each record gives: V gene, CDR3 protein.

TRBV6-1 | CASSALAGKNSYEQYF
TRBV12-3/TRBV12-4 | CASSFKSQGEKLFF
TRBV19 | CASSPDRGGAEAFF
TRBV28 | CASSRGPSEETQYF
TRBV6-1 | CASLVGVNQPQHF
TRBV18 | CASSPEGTYTQYF
TRBV25-1 | CASSEYGRLLAGEQYF
TRBV20-1 | CSAFTSGRVVDTQYF
TRBV19 | CASSTPGQNNEKLFF
TRBV19 | CASDDGTDTQYF
TRBV6-1 | CATRGGGLAPYEQYF
TRBV11-3 | CAGSLYRENGYTF
TRBV28 | CASSSRAPVSTEAFF
TRBV7-9 | CASSSSGLAGVNEQFF
TRBV4-3 | CASSQDPNSFGTQYF
TRBV12-3/TRBV12-4 | CASSLVLGQGRGNTIYF
TRBV6-1 | CASSSQAQISYGYTF
TRBV12-3/TRBV12-4 | CASSRGGGRAEAFF
TRBV6-2/TRBV6-3 | CASSSGPGGNQPQHF
TRBV20-1 | CSARDAEGGNTEAFF
TRBV6-1 | CASRRSRAGKNEQFF
TRBV18 | CASSPDLSSYNEQFF
TRBV18 | CASSLLGRAYEQYF
TRBV7-9 | CASSSQGRDTEAFF
TRBV29-1 | CSVAGTGDEQYF
TRBV6-1 | CASSVPQAGHLNTEAFF
TRBV20-1 | CSATLRTSGRDGELFF
TRBV29-1 | CSVIGLAGRETQYF
TRBV12-3/TRBV12-4 | CASNPGPIAGEQFF
TRBV5-6 | CASSLGQGNPYDEQFF
TRBV28 | CASNPTGLYSPLHF
TRBV4-2 | CASSQGQGETQYF
TRBV30 | CAWSVIINTGGFF
TRBV27 | CASSRRWDSNQPQHF
TRBV27 | CASSLSLAAKGDEQFF
TRBV18 | CASSPTSGRREQYF
TRBV3-1 | CASSQLDNEQFF
TRBV11-1 | CASSLEGGAYNEQFF
TRBV7-3 | CASTAKFDEQYF
TRBV7-2 | CASSLAPGTSYGYTF
TRBV20-1 | CSAKALVLGEQFF
TRBV29-1 | CSAPLGMGTEAFF